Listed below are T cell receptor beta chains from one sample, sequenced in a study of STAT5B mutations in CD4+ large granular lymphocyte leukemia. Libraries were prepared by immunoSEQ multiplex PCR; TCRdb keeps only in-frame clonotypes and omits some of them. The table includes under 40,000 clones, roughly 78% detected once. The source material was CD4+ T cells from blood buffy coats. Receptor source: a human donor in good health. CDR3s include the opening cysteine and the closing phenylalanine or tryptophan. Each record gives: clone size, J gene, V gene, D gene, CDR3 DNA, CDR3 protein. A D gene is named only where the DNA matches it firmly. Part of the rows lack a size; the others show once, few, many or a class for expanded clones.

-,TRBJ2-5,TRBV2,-,TGTGCCAGCAGCGAGGAGGAGACCCAGTACTTC,CASSEEETQYF
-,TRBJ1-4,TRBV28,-,TGTGCCAGCCGGAACGCAGGGTCTGGGGAAAAACTGTTTTTT,CASRNAGSGEKLFF
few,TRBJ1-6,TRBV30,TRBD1,TGTGCCTGGAGTGTCCTTACAGGGGTTTCACCCCTCCACTTT,CAWSVLTGVSPLHF
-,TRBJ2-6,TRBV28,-,TGTGCCAGCGTTGGAGGCCACAGGTTATCTGGGGCCAACGTCCTGACTTTC,CASVGGHRLSGANVLTF
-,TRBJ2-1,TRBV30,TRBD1,TGTGCCTGGAGTCCCAAAGGGGGCACCTACAATGAGCAGTTCTTC,CAWSPKGGTYNEQFF
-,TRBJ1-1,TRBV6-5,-,TGTGCCAGCAGCCCAGCTTTCTTT,CASSPAFF
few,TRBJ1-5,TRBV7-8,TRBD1,TGTGCCAGCAGCCTGACAGGGGGCAATCAGCCCCAGCATTTT,CASSLTGGNQPQHF
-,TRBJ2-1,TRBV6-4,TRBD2,TGTGCCAGCAGTAAGTCGGGACTAGCAACGAATGAGCAGTTCTTC,CASSKSGLATNEQFF
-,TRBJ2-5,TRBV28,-,TGTGCCAGCACCGACTCTCTGGCTCGGGAGACCCAGTACTTC,CASTDSLARETQYF
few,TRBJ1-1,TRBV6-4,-,TGTGCCAGCAGTGACCGTAGACACCGGGCTGAAGCTTTCTTT,CASSDRRHRAEAFF
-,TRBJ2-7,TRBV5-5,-,TGTGCCAGCAGCTTGGCCACTAGCAATTACGAGCAGTACTTC,CASSLATSNYEQYF
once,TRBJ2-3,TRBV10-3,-,TGTGCCATCAGTGATAGGGGCCGGGATACGCAGTATTTT,CAISDRGRDTQYF
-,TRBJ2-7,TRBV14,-,TGTGCCAGCAGCCGCAGCGACGGACCCTACGAGCAGTACTTC,CASSRSDGPYEQYF
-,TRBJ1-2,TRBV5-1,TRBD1,TGCGCCAGCAGCTTGGCCGGGGGACAGGGTATGGATGGCTACACCTTC,CASSLAGGQGMDGYTF
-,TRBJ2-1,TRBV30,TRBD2,TGTGCCTGGAGTGTCCAGATTAGCGGGGCGGGATACAATGAGCAGTTCTTC,CAWSVQISGAGYNEQFF
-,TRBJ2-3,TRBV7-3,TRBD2,TGTGCCAGCAGCCTCGGGGGGGCCTTATGGTATTTT,CASSLGGALWYF
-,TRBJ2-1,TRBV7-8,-,TGTGCCAGCAGCTTAACAGGTTGGGTGAACAATGAGCAGTTCTTC,CASSLTGWVNNEQFF
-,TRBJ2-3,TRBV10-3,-,TGTGCCATCAGTGAGTCGACTCCGGCAGATACGCAGTATTTT,CAISESTPADTQYF
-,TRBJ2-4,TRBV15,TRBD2,TGTGCCACCAGCAGAGAAGCGGGGGGTTCTCTCACCTCCGCCAAAAACATTCAGTACTTC,CATSREAGGSLTSAKNIQYF
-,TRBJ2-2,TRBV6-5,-,TGTGCCAGCAGTTACTCGCCGGGGGGCAGGACCGGGGAGCTGTTTTTT,CASSYSPGGRTGELFF
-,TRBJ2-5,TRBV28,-,TGTGCCAGCAGTTCCCCCGCCAGGGAGGCAAAAGAGACCCAGTACTTC,CASSSPAREAKETQYF
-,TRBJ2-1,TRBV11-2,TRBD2,TGTGCCAGCTCCCGGACTAGAAATGAGCAGTTCTTC,CASSRTRNEQFF
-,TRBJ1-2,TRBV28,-,TGTGCCAGCAGTACAGGGTTTGGCTACACCTTC,CASSTGFGYTF
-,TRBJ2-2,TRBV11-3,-,TGTGCCAGCAGCTTAGGCCCAAGCGGGGAGCTGTTTTTT,CASSLGPSGELFF
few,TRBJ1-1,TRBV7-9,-,TGTGCCAGCAGCCCTAGCGCAGGGACCGAAGCTTTCTTT,CASSPSAGTEAFF
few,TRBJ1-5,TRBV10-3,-,TGTGCCATCAGTGAGTCCCCGGCACGTAGCAATCAGCCCCAGCATTTT,CAISESPARSNQPQHF
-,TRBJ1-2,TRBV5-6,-,TGTGCCAGCAGCTTGGCAGCTGGGACTAACTATGGCTACACCTTC,CASSLAAGTNYGYTF
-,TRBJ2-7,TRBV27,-,TGTGCCAGCAGACCTCGGGTCCTCTCCTACGAGCAGTACTTC,CASRPRVLSYEQYF
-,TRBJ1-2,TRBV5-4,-,TGTGCCGGTGCTGGACCTAAGACAGGCTATGGCTACACCTTC,CAGAGPKTGYGYTF
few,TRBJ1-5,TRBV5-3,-,TGTGCCAGAAGGGTTGTTGTGGCCCGGAGCAATCAGCCCCAGCATTTT,CARRVVVARSNQPQHF
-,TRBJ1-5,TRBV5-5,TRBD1,TGTGCCAGCAGCATATACCCCCCGGGACAGGGGGCTCAGCCCCAGCATTTT,CASSIYPPGQGAQPQHF